This TCR beta chain was sequenced for a study of blood T cell repertoires in COVID-19 (dated by TCRdb to the early 2020s). General notes on the study: Collaborator samples came from the United States, Italy and Spain and covered acute and convalescent phases of COVID-19. The material from the prospective study consisted of cDNA or gDNA derived from T cells, B-cell-depleted T cells, or PBMCs. Subjects who had been exposed to COVID-19, were actively infected with it, or had recovered from it provided the deeply sampled blood TCRbeta repertoires that made up the dataset. The repertoires were released in a freely available public database meant as a resource for research on the immune response to SARS-CoV-2. The samples were drawn from the first 160 participants of the ongoing ImmuneRACE study and from roughly 1,300 subjects provided by 6 global collaborators. Sample metadata almost always included a de-identified subject ID, COVID-19 status, age in years and sex. HLA class I and class II types, where available, came from metadata supplied by the sample provider rather than from assay-based typing.

The CDR3 measures 12 amino acids from cysteine to phenylalanine. Here the CDR3 DNA is all that survives: 36 bases in frame from base 1. Each collaborating institution followed its own protocols to collect whole blood in K2EDTA tubes. For TCRbeta analysis, collaborators shipped samples in one of three forms: frozen whole blood, isolated PBMCs, or DNA extracted from either of those sample types. Points on this clone: The specificity of this receptor is unknown. One base away there is no much larger clone; base qualities are not given.

The immunoSEQ Assay, a bias-controlled multiplex PCR, was used to amplify TCRbeta CDR3 regions from genomic DNA. Processing in the source paper ran as follows. Nucleated cell counts per sample were estimated from amplification of reference gene primers within the assay. To quantify the absolute abundance of each unique TCRbeta CDR3 rearrangement, sequence reads were collapsed and filtered. For each sample, productive Simpson clonality was calculated by taking the square root of Simpson's diversity index across productive rearrangements. Imported from immuneACCESS, the table was reduced by TCRdb to in-frame sequences with V and J called. These copies leave out some clones; in studies compared against another copy, an unresolved V gene accounts for under half, and the cause of the remainder is not known. The V and J calls and clone size come from that table; D and trimming were worked out from the DNA. The table for this sample lists some 280,000 clones; just over 85% of them were counted only once. Around 3% of the sample is in the top ten clones.

The paper's findings and limits, for the study overall: The amount of clinical and demographic metadata varied by source and participant and was provided uncurated.

The sequence came from a woman aged 30 to 39 with active or convalescent COVID-19. This chain joins TRBV12-2 to TRBJ1-2; the DNA was not used to check the table's D call, TRBD1. TRBV12-2 constitutes a pseudogene. Sequencing was performed on peripheral blood. The CDR3 protein: CASRLKGVGYTF. The DNA sequence reads TGTGCAAGTCGCTTAAAGGGGGTCGGCTACACCTTC.